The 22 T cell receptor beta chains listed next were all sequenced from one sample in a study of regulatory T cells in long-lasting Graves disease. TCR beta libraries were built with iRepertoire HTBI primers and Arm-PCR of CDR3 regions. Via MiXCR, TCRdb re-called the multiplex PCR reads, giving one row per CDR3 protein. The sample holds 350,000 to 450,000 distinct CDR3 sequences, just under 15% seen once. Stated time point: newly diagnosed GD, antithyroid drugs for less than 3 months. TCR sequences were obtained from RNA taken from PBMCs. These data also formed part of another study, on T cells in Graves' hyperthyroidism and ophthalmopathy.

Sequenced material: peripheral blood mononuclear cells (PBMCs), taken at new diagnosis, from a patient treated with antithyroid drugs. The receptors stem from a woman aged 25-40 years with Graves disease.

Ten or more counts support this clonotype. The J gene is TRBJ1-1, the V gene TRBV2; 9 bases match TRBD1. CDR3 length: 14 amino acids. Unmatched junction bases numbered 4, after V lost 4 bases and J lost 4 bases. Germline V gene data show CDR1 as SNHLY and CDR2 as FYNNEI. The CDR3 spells CASSGTGVGTEAFF. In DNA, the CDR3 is TGTGCCAGCAGTGGGACAGGGGTTGGCACTGAAGCTTTCTTT.

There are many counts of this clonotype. The CDR3 reads CSVERETQYF. The CDR3 DNA follows: TGCAGCGTTGAAAGAGAGACCCAGTACTTC. J is TRBJ2-5 and V is TRBV29-1; D remains unclear. CDR1 is SQVTM and CDR2 is ANQGSEA in the germline V gene. V lost 2 bases to trimming and J lost 4 bases, with 2 bases between them. This CDR3 has 10 residues.

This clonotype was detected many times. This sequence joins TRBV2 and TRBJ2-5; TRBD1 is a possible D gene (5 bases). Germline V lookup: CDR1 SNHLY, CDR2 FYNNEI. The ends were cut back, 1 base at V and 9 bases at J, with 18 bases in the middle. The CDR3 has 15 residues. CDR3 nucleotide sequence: TGTGCCAGCAGTGAAGGTGGCGGCCAACAGGCGGCCCAGTACTTC. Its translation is CASSEGGGQQAAQYF.

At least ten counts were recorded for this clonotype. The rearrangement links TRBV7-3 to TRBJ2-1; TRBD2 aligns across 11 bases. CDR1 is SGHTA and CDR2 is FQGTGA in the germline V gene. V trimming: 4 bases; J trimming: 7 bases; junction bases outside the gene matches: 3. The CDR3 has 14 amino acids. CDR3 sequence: CASSSTSGRNEQFF. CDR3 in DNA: TGTGCCAGCAGCTCCACTAGCGGGAGAAATGAGCAGTTCTTC.

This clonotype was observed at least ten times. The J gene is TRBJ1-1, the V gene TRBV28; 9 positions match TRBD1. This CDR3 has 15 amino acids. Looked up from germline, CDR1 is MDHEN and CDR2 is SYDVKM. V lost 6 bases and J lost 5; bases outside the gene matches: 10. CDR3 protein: CASSDTGGAGTEAFF. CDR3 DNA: TGTGCCAGCAGCGATACAGGGGGCGCAGGTACTGAAGCTTTCTTT.

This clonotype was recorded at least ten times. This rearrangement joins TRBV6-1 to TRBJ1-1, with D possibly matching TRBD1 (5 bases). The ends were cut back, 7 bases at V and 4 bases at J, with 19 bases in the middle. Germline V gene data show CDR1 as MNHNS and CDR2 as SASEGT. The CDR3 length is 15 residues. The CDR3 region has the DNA TGTGCCAGCAACGGAGCGAGGGCCGGGGGCACTGAAGCTTTCTTT. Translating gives CASNGARAGGTEAFF.

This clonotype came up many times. This CDR3 is CSVEMVGVGSNQPQHF. The CDR3 DNA reads as TGCAGCGTTGAAATGGTAGGAGTGGGTAGCAATCAGCCCCAGCATTTT. This chain links TRBV29-1 with TRBJ1-5; D gene ambiguous. Germline loops: CDR1 SQVTM, CDR2 ANQGSEA. The CDR3 sequence is 16 residues long. V was cut by 2 bases and J by 0 bases, with 14 bases left in between.

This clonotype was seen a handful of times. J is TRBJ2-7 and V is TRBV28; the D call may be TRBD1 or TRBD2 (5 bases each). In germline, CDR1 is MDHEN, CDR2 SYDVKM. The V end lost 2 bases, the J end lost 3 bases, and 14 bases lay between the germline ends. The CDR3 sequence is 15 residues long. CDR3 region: CASSLRLGEVYEQYF. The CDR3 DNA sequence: TGTGCCAGCAGTTTAAGGTTGGGGGAAGTCTACGAGCAGTACTTC.

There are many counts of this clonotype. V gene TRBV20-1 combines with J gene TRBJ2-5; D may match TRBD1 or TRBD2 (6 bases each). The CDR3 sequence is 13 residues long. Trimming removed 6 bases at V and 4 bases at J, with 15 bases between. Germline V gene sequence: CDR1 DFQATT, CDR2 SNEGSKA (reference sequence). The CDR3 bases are TGCAGTGCCGCCTGGGGGGCGGGAGAGACCCAGTACTTC. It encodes CSAAWGAGETQYF.

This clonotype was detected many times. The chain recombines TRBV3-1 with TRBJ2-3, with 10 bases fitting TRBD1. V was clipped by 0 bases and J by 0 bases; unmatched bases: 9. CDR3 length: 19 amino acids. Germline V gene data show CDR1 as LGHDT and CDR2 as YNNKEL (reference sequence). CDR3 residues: CASSQDGQGVGASTDTQYF. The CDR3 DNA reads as TGTGCCAGCAGCCAAGATGGACAGGGGGTTGGGGCTAGCACAGATACGCAGTATTTT.

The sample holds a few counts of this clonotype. CDR3: CASSQGRGVGQPQHF. The CDR3 DNA follows: TGTGCCAGCAGCCAAGGCAGGGGGGTAGGCCAGCCCCAGCATTTT. The chain employs TRBV3-1 and TRBJ1-5, with 7 bases that match TRBD1. The germline V gene has CDR1 LGHDT and CDR2 YNNKEL (reference sequence). The junction had 7 bases not matched to a gene; V was cut back by 1 base and J by 7 bases. The CDR3 is 15 amino acids.

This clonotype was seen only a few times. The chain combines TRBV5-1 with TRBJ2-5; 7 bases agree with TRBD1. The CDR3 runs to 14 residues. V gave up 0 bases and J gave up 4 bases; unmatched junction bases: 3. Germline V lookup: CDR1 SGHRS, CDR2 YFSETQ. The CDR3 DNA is TGCGCCAGCAGCTTGGTCAGGGACAGAGAGACCCAGTACTTC. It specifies CASSLVRDRETQYF.

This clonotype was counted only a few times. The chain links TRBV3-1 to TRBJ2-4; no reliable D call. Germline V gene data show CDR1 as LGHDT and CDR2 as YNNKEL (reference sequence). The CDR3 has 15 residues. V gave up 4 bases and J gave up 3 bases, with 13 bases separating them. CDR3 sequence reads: CASSPTLGGKNIQYF. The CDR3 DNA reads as TGTGCCAGCAGCCCCACCTTGGGTGGCAAAAACATTCAGTACTTC.

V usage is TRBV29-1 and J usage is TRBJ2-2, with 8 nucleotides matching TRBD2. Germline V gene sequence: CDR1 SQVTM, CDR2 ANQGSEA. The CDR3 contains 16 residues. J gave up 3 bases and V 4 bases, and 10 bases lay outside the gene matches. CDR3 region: CSVGGAGGWDTGELFF. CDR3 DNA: TGCAGCGTTGGCGGCGCGGGAGGATGGGACACCGGGGAGCTGTTTTTT.

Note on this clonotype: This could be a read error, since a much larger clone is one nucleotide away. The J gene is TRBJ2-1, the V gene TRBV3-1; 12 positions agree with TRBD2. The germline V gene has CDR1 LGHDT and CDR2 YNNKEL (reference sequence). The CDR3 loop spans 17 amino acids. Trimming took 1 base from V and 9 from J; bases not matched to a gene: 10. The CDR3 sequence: CASSQAMTSGRMGEQFF. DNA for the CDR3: TGTGCCAGCAGCCAAGCAATGACTAGCGGGAGAATGGGTGAGCAGTTCTTC.

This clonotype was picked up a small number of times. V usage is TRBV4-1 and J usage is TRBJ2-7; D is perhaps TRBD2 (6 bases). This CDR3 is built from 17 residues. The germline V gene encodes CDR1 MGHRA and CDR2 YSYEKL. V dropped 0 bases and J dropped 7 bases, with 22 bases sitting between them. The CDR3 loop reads CASSQEGLMEYTGEQYF. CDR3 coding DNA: TGCGCCAGCAGCCAAGAGGGACTGATGGAATATACGGGGGAGCAGTACTTC.

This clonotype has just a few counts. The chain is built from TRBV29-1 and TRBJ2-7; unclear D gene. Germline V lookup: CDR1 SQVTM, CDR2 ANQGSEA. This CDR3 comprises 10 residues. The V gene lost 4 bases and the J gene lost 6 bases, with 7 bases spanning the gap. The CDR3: CSVVSSEQYF. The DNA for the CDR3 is TGCAGCGTTGTTAGTTCCGAGCAGTACTTC.

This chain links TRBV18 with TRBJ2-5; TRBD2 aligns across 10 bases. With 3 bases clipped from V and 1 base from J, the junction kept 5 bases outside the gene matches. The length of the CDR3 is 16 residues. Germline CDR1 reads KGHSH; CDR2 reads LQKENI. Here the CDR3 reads CASSPDSGRVQETQYF. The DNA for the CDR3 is TGTGCCAGCTCACCGGACAGCGGGAGGGTCCAAGAGACCCAGTACTTC.

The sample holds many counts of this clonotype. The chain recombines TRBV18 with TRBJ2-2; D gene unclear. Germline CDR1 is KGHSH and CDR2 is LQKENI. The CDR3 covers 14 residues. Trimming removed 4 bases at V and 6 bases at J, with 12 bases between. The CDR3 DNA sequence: TGTGCCAGCTCACACAACCTTCCCCCCGGGGAGCTGTTTTTT. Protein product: CASSHNLPPGELFF.

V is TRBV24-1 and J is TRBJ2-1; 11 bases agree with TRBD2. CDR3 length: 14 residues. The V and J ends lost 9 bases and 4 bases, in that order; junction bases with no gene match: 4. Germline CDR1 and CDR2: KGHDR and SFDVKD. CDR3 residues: CATDSGRAYNEQFF. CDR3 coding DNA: TGTGCCACCGATAGCGGGAGGGCTTACAATGAGCAGTTCTTC.

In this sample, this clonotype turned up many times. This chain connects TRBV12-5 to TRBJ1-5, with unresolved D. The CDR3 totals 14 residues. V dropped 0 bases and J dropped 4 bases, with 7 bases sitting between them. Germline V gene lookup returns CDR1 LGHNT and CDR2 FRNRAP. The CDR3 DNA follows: TGTGCTAGTGGTTTGGTACAGAGAAATCAGCCCCAGCATTTT. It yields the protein CASGLVQRNQPQHF.

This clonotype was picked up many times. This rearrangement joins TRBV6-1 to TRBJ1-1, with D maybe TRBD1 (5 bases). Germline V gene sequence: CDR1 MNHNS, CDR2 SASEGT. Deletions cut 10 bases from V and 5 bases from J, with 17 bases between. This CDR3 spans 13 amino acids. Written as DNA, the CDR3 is TGTGCCACCGATCGAGGGGATCGGACTGAAGCTTTCTTT. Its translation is CATDRGDRTEAFF.